The clone carrying this TCR beta chain was found a few times. Its antigen remains unidentified. Germline V lookup: CDR1 MNHEY, CDR2 SVGEGT. This CDR3 spans 15 amino acids. Trimming removed 4 bases from V and 6 bases from J, with 16 bases in between. This entry is derived from a study of T-cell memory formation after mild COVID-19. Study background: For the most part, TCR clusters were specific to one donor. Regarding the study as a whole: CD4/CD8 balance characterized clones contracting day 15 to 85, and CD4+ skew characterized later expanders. Pre-infection memory showed some responding clones, and this suggested that cross-reactive memory joined.

Each CDR3 protein is one row after TCRdb ran MiXCR on the 5' RACE reads. Among 500,000 to 600,000 distinct CDR3 sequences listed, roughly 17% were seen once. This rearrangement joins TRBV6-2 or TRBV6-3 to TRBJ2-1; possible D gene TRBD2, 6 bases. The receptor was isolated from an adult woman who had mild COVID-19 (a few samples of this study predate the infection). Cell type and time point are not known. The sample taken for sequencing was PBMCs or a T cell subset sorted from them (not recorded which). In nucleotides, the CDR3 is TGTGCCAGCAGTTGGGTCGGAGGGCCCGGCAATGAGCAGTTCTTC. Its translation is CASSWVGGPGNEQFF.